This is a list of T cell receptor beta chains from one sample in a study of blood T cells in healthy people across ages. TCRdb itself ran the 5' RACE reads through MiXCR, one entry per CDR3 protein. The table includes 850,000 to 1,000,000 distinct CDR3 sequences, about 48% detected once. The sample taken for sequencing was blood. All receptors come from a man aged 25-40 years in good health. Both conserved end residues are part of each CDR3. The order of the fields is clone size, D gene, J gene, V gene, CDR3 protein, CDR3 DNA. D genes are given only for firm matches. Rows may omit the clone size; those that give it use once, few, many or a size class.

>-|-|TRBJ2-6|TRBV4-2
CASSQPRLGDGGANVLTF
TGTGCCAGCAGCCAACCCCGGTTAGGTGACGGTGGGGCCAACGTCCTGACTTTC
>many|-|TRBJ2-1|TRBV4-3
CASSLLRGSNEQFF
TGCGCCAGCAGCCTCCTCAGGGGTAGCAATGAGCAGTTCTTC
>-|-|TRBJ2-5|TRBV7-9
CASSFSSAIQETQYF
TGTGCCAGCAGCTTTAGTAGCGCTATCCAAGAGACCCAGTACTTC
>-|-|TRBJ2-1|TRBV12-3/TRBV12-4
CASSLAGTTHNEQFF
TGTGCCAGCAGTTTAGCTGGGACAACCCACAATGAGCAGTTCTTC
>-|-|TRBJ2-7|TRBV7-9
CASSLEVRYEQYF
TGTGCCAGCAGCTTAGAAGTCCGCTACGAGCAGTACTTC
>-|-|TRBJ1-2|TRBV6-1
CASSELRGPGGYTF
TGTGCCAGCAGTGAACTCAGGGGCCCCGGTGGCTACACCTTC
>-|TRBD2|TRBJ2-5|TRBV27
CASSLRGETSVLMETQYF
TGTGCCAGCAGTTTAAGAGGGGAGACTAGCGTCTTGATGGAGACCCAGTACTTC
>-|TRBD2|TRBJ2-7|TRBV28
CASSPVGLVGYEQYF
TGTGCCAGCAGCCCAGTAGGACTAGTGGGATACGAGCAGTACTTC
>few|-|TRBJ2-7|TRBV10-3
CAISERGEGYEQYF
TGTGCCATCAGTGAGAGAGGGGAAGGCTACGAGCAGTACTTC
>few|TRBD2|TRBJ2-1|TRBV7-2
CASSLAAGGLNEQFF
TGTGCCAGCAGCTTAGCAGCGGGGGGGCTCAATGAGCAGTTCTTC
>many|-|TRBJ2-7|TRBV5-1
CASSLVGSYEQYF
TGTGCCAGCAGCTTAGTAGGCAGCTACGAGCAGTACTTC
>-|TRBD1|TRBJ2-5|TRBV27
CATGTGGSETQYF
TGTGCGACCGGGACAGGGGGCTCGGAGACCCAGTACTTC
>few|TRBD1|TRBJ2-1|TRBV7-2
CASSPDRGEYNEQFF
TGTGCCAGCAGTCCCGACAGGGGAGAGTACAATGAGCAGTTCTTC